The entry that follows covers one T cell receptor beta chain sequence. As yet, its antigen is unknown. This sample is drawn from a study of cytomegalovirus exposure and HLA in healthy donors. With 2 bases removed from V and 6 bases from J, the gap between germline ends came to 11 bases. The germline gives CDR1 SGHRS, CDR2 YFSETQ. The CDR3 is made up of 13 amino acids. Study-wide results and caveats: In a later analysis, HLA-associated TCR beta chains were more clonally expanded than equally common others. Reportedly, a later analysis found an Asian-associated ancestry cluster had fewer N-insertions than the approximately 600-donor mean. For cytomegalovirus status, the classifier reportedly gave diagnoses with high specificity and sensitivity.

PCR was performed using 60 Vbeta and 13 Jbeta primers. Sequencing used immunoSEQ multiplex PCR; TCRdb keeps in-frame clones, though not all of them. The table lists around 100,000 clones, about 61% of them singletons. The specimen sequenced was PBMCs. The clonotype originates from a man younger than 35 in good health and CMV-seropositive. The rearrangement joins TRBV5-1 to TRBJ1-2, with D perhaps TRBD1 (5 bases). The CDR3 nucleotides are TGCGCCAGCAGCTTCCTGGACATTAATGGCTACACCTTC. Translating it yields CASSFLDINGYTF. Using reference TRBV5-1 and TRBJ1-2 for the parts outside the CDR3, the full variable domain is KAGVTQTPRYLIKTRGQQVTLSCSPISGHRSVSWYQQTPGQGLQFLFEYFSETQRNKGNFPGRFSGRQFSNSRSEMNVSTLELGDSALYLCASSFLDINGYTFGSGTRLTVV.